This entry is about one TCR beta chain. In its sample, this clone was seen once. This receptor's antigen is unknown. Per-base qualities were not stored, and no clone one base away is much larger. Enrolling through a virtual design, the prospective study's participants ranged in age from roughly 18 to 100 years and lived across some 23 United States geographic areas. Cohort assignment in the prospective study relied on participant-reported clinical history from a screening survey and a study questionnaire. Exposed participants had been in contact with someone with a PCR-confirmed or clinician-diagnosed COVID-19 case within 2 weeks of study entry. Each participant in the prospective study had whole blood, serum and a nasopharyngeal or oropharyngeal swab collected by mobile phlebotomists. Over an approximately 2-month period, participants in the prospective study had the option of providing additional blood draws and questionnaires. Blood samples from the prospective study were shipped frozen or at room temperature prior to DNA extraction.

The sample comes from a study of blood T cell repertoires in COVID-19 (TCRdb year 2020). About the study as a whole: Samples from collaborators originated in the United States, Italy and Spain and spanned both the acute and convalescent phases of COVID-19. A freely available public database, intended as a resource for researchers studying the immune response to SARS-CoV-2, is where the repertoires were released. The material from the prospective study consisted of cDNA or gDNA derived from T cells, B-cell-depleted T cells, or PBMCs. Where available, HLA class I and class II types were obtained from metadata supplied by the sample provider rather than from assay-based typing. Samples came from the ongoing ImmuneRACE study (first 160 participants) plus 1,254 subjects from 6 global collaborators. Deeply sampled blood TCRbeta repertoires from subjects exposed to, actively infected with, or recovered from COVID-19 were included in the dataset. A de-identified subject ID, COVID-19 status, age in years and sex were almost always included in the sample metadata. The study at large found these results: The quantity of clinical and demographic metadata differed by source and by participant and was supplied without curation.

Relative to germline, V is missing 5 bases and J is missing 3 bases, with 4 bases of the junction outside any gene match. From the germline V gene (reference sequence), CDR1 is SEHNR and CDR2 is FQNEAQ. Its CDR3 holds 14 amino acids, cysteine through phenylalanine. Only CDR3 DNA remains: 42 bases, in frame from the first base. TCRbeta CDR3 regions were amplified from genomic DNA by means of the immunoSEQ Assay, a bias-controlled multiplex PCR. On the authors' methods: The number of nucleated cells in each sample was estimated by amplification of reference gene primers within the assay. Sequence reads were collapsed and filtered to measure the absolute abundance of every unique TCRbeta CDR3 rearrangement. For each sample, productive Simpson clonality was calculated as the square root of Simpson's diversity index over productive rearrangements. TCRdb limited this immuneACCESS table to in-frame rearrangements with V and J called. A share of clones is missing; checked studies link under half to unresolved V genes, and the rest is unexplained. For V, J and clone size, that table is used; D and trimming come from the DNA. The sample table records 270,000 or so clones; less than 95% of these occur just once. About 3% of the sample goes to the ten largest clones.

The sequenced material came from PBMCs or T cells enriched from blood (not recorded which). This receptor was obtained from a man aged 40-49 years who had been exposed to COVID-19. The sequence links TRBV7-9 to TRBJ1-5; TRBD1 fits 7 bases in the junction. CDR3 region: CASSDGQANQPQHF. The nucleotide sequence reads TGTGCCAGCAGCGACGGACAGGCCAATCAGCCCCAGCATTTT.